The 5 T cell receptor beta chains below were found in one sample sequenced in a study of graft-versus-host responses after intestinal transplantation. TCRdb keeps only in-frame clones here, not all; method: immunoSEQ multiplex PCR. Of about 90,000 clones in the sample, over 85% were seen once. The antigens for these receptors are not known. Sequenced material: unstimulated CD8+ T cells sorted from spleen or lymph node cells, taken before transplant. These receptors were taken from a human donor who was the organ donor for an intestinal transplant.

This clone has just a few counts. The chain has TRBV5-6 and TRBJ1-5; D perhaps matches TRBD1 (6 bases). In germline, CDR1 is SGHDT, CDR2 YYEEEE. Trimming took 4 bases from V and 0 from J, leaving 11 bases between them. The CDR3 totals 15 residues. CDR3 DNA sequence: TGTGCCAGCAGCGTGGGGGCGAGTAGCAATCAGCCCCAGCATTTT. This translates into CASSVGASSNQPQHF.

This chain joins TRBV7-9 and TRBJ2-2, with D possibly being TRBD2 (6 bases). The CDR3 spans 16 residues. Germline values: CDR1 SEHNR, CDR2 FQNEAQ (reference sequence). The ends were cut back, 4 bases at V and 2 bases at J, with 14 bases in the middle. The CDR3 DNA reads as TGTGCCAGCAGCTCACTAGGGACTGCTAACACCGGGGAGCTGTTTTTT. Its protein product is CASSSLGTANTGELFF. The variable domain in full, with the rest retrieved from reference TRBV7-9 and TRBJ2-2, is DTGVSQNPRHKITKRGQNVTFRCDPISEHNRLYWYRQTLGQGPEFLTYFQNEAQLEKSRLLSDRFSAERPKGSFSTLEIQRTEQGDSAMYLCASSSLGTANTGELFFGEGSRLTVL.

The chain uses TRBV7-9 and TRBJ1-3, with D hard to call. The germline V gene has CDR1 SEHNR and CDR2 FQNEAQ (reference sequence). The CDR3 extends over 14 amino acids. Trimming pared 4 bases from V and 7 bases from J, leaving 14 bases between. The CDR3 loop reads CASSSLWSWNTIYF. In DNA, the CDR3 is TGTGCCAGCAGCTCACTATGGAGCTGGAACACCATATATTTT.

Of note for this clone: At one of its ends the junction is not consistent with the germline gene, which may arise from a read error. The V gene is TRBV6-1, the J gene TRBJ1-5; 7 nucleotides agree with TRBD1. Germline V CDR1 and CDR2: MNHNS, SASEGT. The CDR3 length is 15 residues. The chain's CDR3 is CASSGQVYSNQSQHF. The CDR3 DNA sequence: TGTGCCAGCAGCGGACAGGTATATAGCAATCAGTCCCAGCATTTT.

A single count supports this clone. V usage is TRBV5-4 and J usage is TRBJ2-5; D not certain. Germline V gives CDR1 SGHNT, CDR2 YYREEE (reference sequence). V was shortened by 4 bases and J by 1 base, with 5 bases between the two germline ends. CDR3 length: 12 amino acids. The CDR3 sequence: CASSESQETQYF. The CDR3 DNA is TGTGCCAGCAGCGAGAGCCAAGAGACCCAGTACTTC.